A selection of T cell receptor beta chains follows, all from one sample in a study of shared clonotypes between healthy human individuals. The repertoire was sequenced with immunoSEQ multiplex PCR; TCRdb's copy has only in-frame clones and lacks some. The repertoire consists of roughly 2 million clones, with 85% to 95% occurring once and the leading ten covering approximately 0.13%. The specimen sequenced was naive CD4+ T cells sorted from blood. Receptors were obtained from a man younger than 35 in good health. Each CDR3 is given without its conserved first and last residue. D genes are given only for firm matches. Only part of the rows carry a size: once, few, many, or a class if the clone is expanded.

cdr3_aa: ASSSGLWTGELF
d_call: -
j_call: TRBJ2-2
cdr3_length: 12
clone_size: -
v_call: TRBV11-2

cdr3_aa: AISVAESQPQH
d_call: -
j_call: TRBJ1-5
cdr3_length: 11
clone_size: -
v_call: TRBV10-3

cdr3_aa: ASGLFPKGQGEAGDEKLF
d_call: TRBD1
j_call: TRBJ1-4
cdr3_length: 18
clone_size: -
v_call: TRBV12-5

cdr3_aa: ASRRDRAGGYT
d_call: TRBD1
j_call: TRBJ1-2
cdr3_length: 11
clone_size: -
v_call: TRBV5-6

cdr3_aa: ASSLWGLNTEAF
d_call: -
j_call: TRBJ1-1
cdr3_length: 12
clone_size: -
v_call: TRBV27

cdr3_aa: ASSVAQTNTEAF
d_call: -
j_call: TRBJ1-1
cdr3_length: 12
clone_size: -
v_call: TRBV9

cdr3_aa: ASSMGQGGYEQY
d_call: TRBD1
j_call: TRBJ2-7
cdr3_length: 12
clone_size: -
v_call: TRBV6-5

cdr3_aa: ASSEDGKNYGYT
d_call: -
j_call: TRBJ1-2
cdr3_length: 12
clone_size: -
v_call: TRBV6-1

cdr3_aa: AITKGQGVGYT
d_call: TRBD1
j_call: TRBJ1-2
cdr3_length: 11
clone_size: -
v_call: TRBV10-3

cdr3_aa: ASIRQGVNEQF
d_call: TRBD1
j_call: TRBJ2-1
cdr3_length: 11
clone_size: -
v_call: TRBV2

cdr3_aa: ASSQESAGVRHNEQF
d_call: TRBD2
j_call: TRBJ2-1
cdr3_length: 15
clone_size: -
v_call: TRBV4-2

cdr3_aa: SVAQNTYEQY
d_call: -
j_call: TRBJ2-7
cdr3_length: 10
clone_size: -
v_call: TRBV29-1

cdr3_aa: ASSQYRDETYEQY
d_call: -
j_call: TRBJ2-7
cdr3_length: 13
clone_size: -
v_call: TRBV4-3

cdr3_aa: ASSPRTGTNTEAF
d_call: TRBD1
j_call: TRBJ1-1
cdr3_length: 13
clone_size: many
v_call: TRBV19

cdr3_aa: ASAPWSTMDGYT
d_call: -
j_call: TRBJ1-2
cdr3_length: 12
clone_size: -
v_call: TRBV6-1

cdr3_aa: ASSLGTSGPNIQY
d_call: TRBD2
j_call: TRBJ2-4
cdr3_length: 13
clone_size: once
v_call: TRBV5-4

cdr3_aa: ASSPAGGGLAQH
d_call: -
j_call: TRBJ1-5
cdr3_length: 12
clone_size: once
v_call: TRBV7-2

cdr3_aa: ASRLSGGTQETQY
d_call: TRBD2
j_call: TRBJ2-5
cdr3_length: 13
clone_size: -
v_call: TRBV5-1

cdr3_aa: ASSPSNPTVNTGELF
d_call: -
j_call: TRBJ2-2
cdr3_length: 15
clone_size: -
v_call: TRBV7-2

cdr3_aa: ASRGPSGQETQY
d_call: TRBD2
j_call: TRBJ2-5
cdr3_length: 12
clone_size: -
v_call: TRBV6-5

cdr3_aa: AISLQGASFYEQY
d_call: TRBD1
j_call: TRBJ2-7
cdr3_length: 13
clone_size: -
v_call: TRBV10-3

cdr3_aa: ASSWGQQNTEAF
d_call: -
j_call: TRBJ1-1
cdr3_length: 12
clone_size: -
v_call: TRBV5-1

cdr3_aa: ASRRDGSYEQY
d_call: -
j_call: TRBJ2-7
cdr3_length: 11
clone_size: -
v_call: TRBV2

cdr3_aa: ASSQDQWRGAYNEQF
d_call: -
j_call: TRBJ2-1
cdr3_length: 15
clone_size: once
v_call: TRBV4-1

cdr3_aa: ASSLGRGFFGEQY
d_call: -
j_call: TRBJ2-7
cdr3_length: 13
clone_size: -
v_call: TRBV5-1

cdr3_aa: AISDWAGGNNEQF
d_call: TRBD2
j_call: TRBJ2-1
cdr3_length: 13
clone_size: once
v_call: TRBV10-3

cdr3_aa: ARMQGETQY
d_call: -
j_call: TRBJ2-5
cdr3_length: 9
clone_size: -
v_call: TRBV2

cdr3_aa: ASSPGSIPNYGYT
d_call: -
j_call: TRBJ1-2
cdr3_length: 13
clone_size: -
v_call: TRBV27

cdr3_aa: ASSLVYLNTEAF
d_call: -
j_call: TRBJ1-1
cdr3_length: 12
clone_size: -
v_call: TRBV18

cdr3_aa: ASSLPRARTDFYGYT
d_call: -
j_call: TRBJ1-2
cdr3_length: 15
clone_size: -
v_call: TRBV5-4

cdr3_aa: AWSDGRNTIY
d_call: -
j_call: TRBJ1-3
cdr3_length: 10
clone_size: few
v_call: TRBV30

cdr3_aa: ASSARTVGNTIY
d_call: -
j_call: TRBJ1-3
cdr3_length: 12
clone_size: -
v_call: TRBV19

cdr3_aa: AIAGRPGGETQY
d_call: TRBD2
j_call: TRBJ2-5
cdr3_length: 12
clone_size: -
v_call: TRBV10-3

cdr3_aa: ASSPRLVDNEKLF
d_call: -
j_call: TRBJ1-4
cdr3_length: 13
clone_size: -
v_call: TRBV18

cdr3_aa: ASSLRTGGTDTQY
d_call: TRBD1
j_call: TRBJ2-3
cdr3_length: 13
clone_size: -
v_call: TRBV28

cdr3_aa: ASSQGRDVSNQPQH
d_call: -
j_call: TRBJ1-5
cdr3_length: 14
clone_size: few
v_call: TRBV4-1

cdr3_aa: SVLGDPVNTEAF
d_call: -
j_call: TRBJ1-1
cdr3_length: 12
clone_size: many
v_call: TRBV29-1

cdr3_aa: ASSLRGGGTEAF
d_call: -
j_call: TRBJ1-1
cdr3_length: 12
clone_size: -
v_call: TRBV4-3

cdr3_aa: ASSGGIYGYT
d_call: -
j_call: TRBJ1-2
cdr3_length: 10
clone_size: -
v_call: TRBV6-6

cdr3_aa: ASSQRTEVEKLF
d_call: -
j_call: TRBJ1-4
cdr3_length: 12
clone_size: -
v_call: TRBV2

cdr3_aa: AISDTGTGEAGELF
d_call: TRBD1
j_call: TRBJ2-2
cdr3_length: 14
clone_size: -
v_call: TRBV10-3

cdr3_aa: ASSPQGRATDTQY
d_call: -
j_call: TRBJ2-3
cdr3_length: 13
clone_size: -
v_call: TRBV5-6

cdr3_aa: ASSGGSGINTGELF
d_call: TRBD2
j_call: TRBJ2-2
cdr3_length: 14
clone_size: -
v_call: TRBV2

cdr3_aa: ASSGNRAGPNEQY
d_call: -
j_call: TRBJ2-7
cdr3_length: 13
clone_size: -
v_call: TRBV9

cdr3_aa: AWSVRRRPTVFGYT
d_call: -
j_call: TRBJ1-2
cdr3_length: 14
clone_size: -
v_call: TRBV30

cdr3_aa: SVHGTSGAREQY
d_call: TRBD2
j_call: TRBJ2-7
cdr3_length: 12
clone_size: -
v_call: TRBV29-1

cdr3_aa: ASSRIATSSQKETQY
d_call: TRBD2
j_call: TRBJ2-5
cdr3_length: 15
clone_size: -
v_call: TRBV18

cdr3_aa: ASSPSGGSSYEQY
d_call: TRBD2
j_call: TRBJ2-7
cdr3_length: 13
clone_size: -
v_call: TRBV7-9

cdr3_aa: ASSTEYNSPLH
d_call: -
j_call: TRBJ1-6
cdr3_length: 11
clone_size: few
v_call: TRBV18

cdr3_aa: ASRGTPTNEKLF
d_call: -
j_call: TRBJ1-4
cdr3_length: 12
clone_size: -
v_call: TRBV6-1